One T cell receptor beta chain is described in this entry. What it binds is not known. The data were taken from a study of OX40 agonist ivuxolimab in advanced cancers. As for the study in general: Hepatocellular carcinoma, melanoma, renal cell or head and neck cancer was diagnosed in the dose-escalation patients. Study results and caveats: At 0.1 to 3.0 mg/kg and by week 6, clonal expansion occurred in CD4+ and CD8+ blood T cells.

Profiling relied on immunoSEQ multiplex PCR, and the TCRdb table lists in-frame clones only, not all of them. The sample contains about 98,000 clones, about 83% of which appear only once. The sequence came from an adult with an advanced solid tumor such as melanoma, head and neck, liver or kidney cancer. The sequences come from CD4+ or CD8+ T cells sorted from blood, collected in a trial of the OX40 agonist ivuxolimab.

The CDR3 protein is CAIMRQSDYGYTF. The CDR3 coding sequence is TGTGCCATCATGCGACAGAGTGACTATGGCTACACCTTC. J is TRBJ1-2 and V is TRBV10-3, with D maybe TRBD1 (5 bases). CDR3 length: 13 amino acids. The germline gives CDR1 ENHRY, CDR2 SYGVKD. V lost 7 bases to trimming and J lost 3 bases, with 12 bases between them.